What follows describes a single TCR beta chain. The data are from a study of blood T cell repertoires in COVID-19. Study in general: Researchers got acute and convalescent COVID-19 samples from the United States, Italy and Spain. From T cells, B-cell-depleted T cells, or PBMCs came the material, which was cDNA or gDNA.

This CDR3 spans 16 amino acids. Germline V gene sequence: CDR1 SGHTA, CDR2 FQGNSA. V lost 6 bases to trimming and J lost 0 bases; unmatched junction nucleotides: 5. In the source study's methods: Counts of nucleated cells, estimated from reference gene primer amplification, were obtained. Here immunoSEQ multiplex PCR was the method, and the copy in TCRdb shows in-frame clones only, minus some. Clonal size and the V and J genes are those of that table, whereas D and trimming came from the DNA. Of tens of thousands of clones in the sample, 70% to 90% were seen once. Sequenced sample: peripheral blood. V usage is TRBV7-2 and J usage is TRBJ2-2, with TRBD2 identical over 9 bases. The clonotype originates from a human donor with active COVID-19. The donor label of this sample is uncertain. The CDR3 DNA is TGTGCCAGCAGACCCCGGACTAGCGCGAACACCGGGGAGCTGTTTTTT. Amino acids: CASRPRTSANTGELFF. Variable domain in full (rest from reference TRBV7-2 and TRBJ2-2): GAGVSQSPSNKVTEKGKDVELRCDPISGHTALYWYRQSLGQGLEFLIYFQGNSAPDKSGLPSDRFSAERTGGSVSTLTIQRTQQEDSAVYLCASRPRTSANTGELFFGEGSRLTVL.